These 27 T cell receptor beta chains share one sample of origin, sequenced in a study of T-cell memory formation after mild COVID-19. MiXCR, applied by TCRdb to the 5' RACE reads, yields one record per CDR3 protein. The data contain about half a million distinct CDR3 sequences, approximately 18% of them singletons. The sequencing input was PBMCs or a T cell subset sorted from them (not recorded which). Receptor source: an adult woman who had mild COVID-19 (a few samples of this study predate the infection). Cell type and time point are not known.

The chain joins TRBV7-2 to TRBJ1-5, with TRBD1 matching 7 bases. The CDR3 length is 15 residues. Germline CDR1 and CDR2: SGHTA and FQGNSA. The V and J ends lost 4 bases and 4 bases, in that order; junction bases with no gene match: 7. The CDR3, as DNA: TGTGCCAGCAGCTGGTTCACAGGGGTGAATCAGCCCCAGCATTTT. It codes for CASSWFTGVNQPQHF.

The table lists this clonotype with many counts. The V gene is TRBV7-2, the J gene TRBJ1-6, with TRBD1 matching 10 bases. Germline loops: CDR1 SGHTA, CDR2 FQGNSA. After removal of 3 bases from V and 10 bases from J, the junction contained 6 bases not matched to a gene. The CDR3 sequence is 15 residues long. The chain's CDR3 is CASSFRQGAGSPLHF. CDR3 DNA sequence: TGTGCCAGCAGCTTCCGACAGGGGGCTGGGTCACCCCTCCACTTT.

The V gene is TRBV7-9, the J gene TRBJ2-3; 10 bases are a match to TRBD1. Germline CDR1 reads SEHNR; CDR2 reads FQNEAQ (reference sequence). This CDR3 has 16 residues. Trimming took 5 bases from V and 3 from J; bases not matched to a gene: 8. The CDR3 here is CASSASDRGPTDTQYF. The CDR3 nucleotides are TGTGCCAGCAGCGCCTCCGACAGGGGGCCAACAGATACGCAGTATTTT.

The chain couples TRBV6-5 to TRBJ1-1; no clear D. This CDR3 region has 15 residues. Trimming left V 0 bases short and J 1 base short, with 9 bases between. Germline CDR1 is MNHEY and CDR2 is SVGAGI. CDR3 nucleotide sequence: TGTGCCAGCAGTTACTCGTTGTTACCGAACACTGAAGCTTTCTTT. Encoded protein: CASSYSLLPNTEAFF.

V is TRBV12-3 or TRBV12-4 and J is TRBJ2-3, with 7 bases aligning to TRBD1. The CDR3 contains 17 residues. With 8 bases clipped from V and 2 bases from J, the junction kept 16 bases outside the gene matches. The CDR3 sequence is CASDKVQGGDYTDTQYF. The CDR3 DNA reads TGTGCCAGCGATAAAGTCCAAGGGGGCGACTACACAGATACGCAGTATTTT.

This clonotype was seen repeatedly, ten times or more. This chain uses TRBV4-1 with TRBJ2-3; 8 nucleotides line up with TRBD2. Germline V gene lookup returns CDR1 MGHRA and CDR2 YSYEKL. V gave up 4 bases and J gave up 0 bases; unmatched junction bases: 9. This CDR3 spans 17 amino acids. The CDR3 DNA reads as TGCGCCAGCAGCCGCGAACCTAGCGGGCCTAGCACAGATACGCAGTATTTT. It encodes CASSREPSGPSTDTQYF.

This clonotype has only a few counts. This chain links TRBV6-6 with TRBJ1-1; no definite D call. Germline V lookup: CDR1 MNHNY, CDR2 SVGAGI (reference sequence). V was cut by 6 bases and J by 1 base, with 9 bases left in between. The CDR3 runs 13 residues. CDR3 sequence (DNA): TGTGCCAGCAGACAAGCACCGAACACTGAAGCTTTCTTT. Residues: CASRQAPNTEAFF.

V gene TRBV10-3 combines with J gene TRBJ2-1, with D possibly TRBD1 on 5 matching bases. The CDR3 spans 12 residues. V lost 0 bases to trimming and J lost 10 bases, with 7 bases between them. The V gene's germline CDR1 is ENHRY and CDR2 SYGVKD. The CDR3 DNA reads TGTGCCATCAGTGAGTCGGGGCGGGAGCAGTTCTTC. This gives the protein CAISESGREQFF.

The chain has TRBV9 and TRBJ2-2, with D tentatively TRBD2 (6 bases). From germline, CDR1 is SGDLS and CDR2 YYNGEE. V shed 1 base and J shed 2 bases, with 12 bases lying between them. This CDR3 region has 16 residues. CDR3 residues: CASSVSGQTNTGELFF. The DNA of the CDR3 is TGTGCCAGCAGCGTAAGCGGGCAAACCAACACCGGGGAGCTGTTTTTT. Filled out from reference TRBV9 and TRBJ2-2, the complete variable domain reads DSGVTQTPKHLITATGQRVTLRCSPRSGDLSVYWYQQSLDQGLQFLIQYYNGEERAKGNILERFSAQQFPDLHSELNLSSLELGDSALYFCASSVSGQTNTGELFFGEGSRLTVL.

This clonotype has a handful of counts. The chain joins TRBV7-2 to TRBJ1-1; D remains unclear. The CDR3 has 13 residues. Between the trimmed V and J ends, which lost 6 bases and 0 bases, there was a span of 8 bases. CDR1 is SGHTA and CDR2 is FQGNSA in the germline V gene. The CDR3 loop is CASRVQLNTEAFF. Here the CDR3 DNA reads TGTGCCAGCAGAGTTCAGCTGAACACTGAAGCTTTCTTT.

The chain recombines TRBV30 with TRBJ1-5; D call uncertain. This CDR3 is 16 amino acids long. The germline V and J ends were trimmed by 2 bases and 1 base, with 15 bases remaining between them. In germline, CDR1 is GTSNPN, CDR2 SVGIG (reference sequence). The CDR3 nucleotides read TGTGCCTGGAGTATGGGAAGGATAAGGAGCAATCAGCCCCAGCATTTT. Translation gives CAWSMGRIRSNQPQHF.

This clonotype has only a few counts. The rearrangement links TRBV11-3 to TRBJ2-1, with D possibly being TRBD2 (5 bases). The CDR3 spans 14 residues. From germline, CDR1 is SGHNT and CDR2 YENEEA. The V end was cut by 5 bases, the J end by 8 bases, with 16 bases between. The CDR3 protein is CASSTRKDFDEQFF. The CDR3 coding sequence is TGTGCCAGCAGCACTAGAAAAGATTTCGATGAGCAGTTCTTC.

In this sample, this clonotype turned up many times. The CDR3 here is CAISTPQPYEQYF. The CDR3 DNA follows: TGTGCCATCAGTACGCCCCAACCCTACGAGCAGTACTTC. The gene calls are TRBV10-3 and TRBJ2-7; D unresolved. There are 13 residues in the CDR3. V dropped 5 bases and J dropped 2 bases, with 10 bases sitting between them. The germline CDR1 and CDR2 sequences are ENHRY and SYGVKD.

This chain connects TRBV24-1 to TRBJ2-2; 9 bases map to TRBD1. CDR1 and CDR2 from the germline V gene are KGHDR and SFDVKD. This CDR3 has 18 amino acids. V lost 4 bases to trimming and J lost 6 bases; unmatched junction nucleotides: 14. CDR3 bases: TGTGCCACCAGTGACCGAGGGACAGGGAGGGTGAGGGCCGGGGAGCTGTTTTTT. It is translated as CATSDRGTGRVRAGELFF.

This clonotype was counted ten times or more. The chain is built from TRBV7-9 and TRBJ2-2; 8 positions agree with TRBD1. V trimming: 5 bases; J trimming: 2 bases; junction bases outside the gene matches: 13. CDR1 SEHNR and CDR2 FQNEAQ come from the germline V gene (reference sequence). CDR3 length: 18 residues. The CDR3 is CASSPSDRAPFNTGELFF. The CDR3 DNA reads TGTGCCAGCAGCCCATCGGACAGGGCCCCATTTAACACCGGGGAGCTGTTTTTT.

This chain's CDR3 is CASSWGPGGEQYF. CDR3 sequence (DNA): TGCGCCAGCAGCTGGGGACCTGGGGGCGAGCAGTACTTC. V gene TRBV5-1 combines with J gene TRBJ2-7; D is possibly TRBD1 or TRBD2 (5 bases each). The CDR3 is 13 residues long. Germline V gene sequence: CDR1 SGHRS, CDR2 YFSETQ. Between the trimmed V and J ends, which lost 3 bases and 6 bases, there was a span of 13 bases. The full variable domain, in which reference TRBV5-1 and TRBJ2-7 provide the parts outside the CDR3, is KAGVTQTPRYLIKTRGQQVTLSCSPISGHRSVSWYQQTPGQGLQFLFEYFSETQRNKGNFPGRFSGRQFSNSRSEMNVSTLELGDSALYLCASSWGPGGEQYFGPGTRLTVT.

The chain links TRBV7-2 to TRBJ2-3, with a tentative D call TRBD2 (6 bases). Trimming removed 5 bases from V and 7 bases from J, with 16 bases in between. CDR1 and CDR2 from the germline V gene are SGHTA and FQGNSA. The CDR3 runs 14 residues. CDR3 protein: CASSPGGRSNTQYF. The DNA for the CDR3 is TGTGCCAGCAGCCCGGGTGGGAGGTCAAATACGCAGTATTTT.

The CDR3 bases are TGCAGTGTCGCCATCCCAGGGGGTAACTATGGCTACACCTTC. Amino acid sequence: CSVAIPGGNYGYTF. The chain couples TRBV20-1 to TRBJ1-2; TRBD1 agrees at 7 bases. The V gene's germline CDR1 is DFQATT and CDR2 SNEGSKA (reference sequence). J was trimmed by 1 base and V by 7 bases; bases with no gene match: 9. This CDR3 spans 14 amino acids.

This clonotype was recorded a few times. Its ends do not fully match the called genes, so a read error is possible. The V call is TRBV15, the J call TRBJ2-2; 7 bases agree with TRBD1. The CDR3 is 14 amino acids. Germline values: CDR1 LNHNV, CDR2 YYDKDF (reference sequence). The CDR3, as DNA: TGTGCCACCAGCGGAGACAGGGTTTACGGGGAGCTGTTTTTT. It encodes CATSGDRVYGELFF.

V is TRBV27 and J is TRBJ1-1; 9 positions match TRBD1. Germline lookup yields CDR1 MNHEY and CDR2 SMNVEV (reference sequence). V lost 7 bases to trimming and J lost 11 bases; unmatched junction nucleotides: 23. This CDR3 spans 17 amino acids. CDR3 sequence: CASTQTVVGQGKVQAFF. The DNA for the CDR3 is TGTGCCAGCACCCAGACTGTCGTGGGACAGGGAAAGGTTCAGGCTTTCTTT.

This clonotype came up a few times. The chain employs TRBV12-3 or TRBV12-4 and TRBJ1-5; 7 bases align to TRBD1. Trimming cost V 3 bases and J 3 bases; bases outside gene matches: 5. The CDR3 loop spans 15 amino acids. The CDR3 DNA reads TGTGCCAGCAGTTTTGGGGGACAGATCAATCAGCCCCAGCATTTT. Translating it yields CASSFGGQINQPQHF.

This chain joins TRBV30 and TRBJ2-3; D is possibly TRBD2 (5 bases). The CDR3 has 15 residues. With 0 bases removed from V and 6 bases from J, the gap between germline ends came to 16 bases. Looked up from germline, CDR1 is GTSNPN and CDR2 is SVGIG (reference sequence). Here the CDR3 DNA reads TGTGCCTGGAGTGTACTAGGCTTTTCTGGGGATACGCAGTATTTT. Translated: CAWSVLGFSGDTQYF.

This clonotype has only a few counts. The rearrangement joins TRBV29-1 to TRBJ2-7; maybe TRBD1 (5 bases). Germline V gives CDR1 SQVTM, CDR2 ANQGSEA. This CDR3 is built from 14 residues. V was cut by 4 bases and J by 1 base, with 14 bases left in between. The chain's CDR3 is CSVVLGARSYEQYF. The CDR3 DNA sequence: TGCAGCGTTGTACTTGGGGCCAGGTCCTACGAGCAGTACTTC.

This sequence joins TRBV4-1 and TRBJ2-1; 13 positions match TRBD2. V shed 1 base, J shed 7 bases, and the junction held 4 bases outside the gene matches. Germline V CDR1 and CDR2: MGHRA, YSYEKL. The CDR3 runs 16 residues. CDR3 in DNA: TGCGCCAGCAGCCAAGGGACTAGCGGGGGCCTTAATGAGCAGTTCTTC. Its translation is CASSQGTSGGLNEQFF.

This rearrangement joins TRBV3-1 to TRBJ1-1; D perhaps matches TRBD1 (5 bases). Germline V lookup: CDR1 LGHDT, CDR2 YNNKEL (reference sequence). Between the trimmed V and J ends, which lost 6 bases and 1 base, there was a span of 9 bases. This CDR3 is 13 amino acids long. This CDR3 reads CASRAQGNTEAFF. As DNA, the CDR3 is TGTGCCAGCAGAGCGCAGGGGAACACTGAAGCTTTCTTT.

The chain carries TRBV18 and TRBJ1-2, with 9 positions matching TRBD1. CDR1 KGHSH and CDR2 LQKENI come from the germline V gene. The CDR3 has 17 residues. V dropped 3 bases and J dropped 2; count of bases not matched to a gene: 10. The CDR3 region is CASSPQSSDRGNYGYTF. In DNA form, the CDR3 reads TGTGCCAGCTCACCGCAATCTTCGGACAGGGGCAACTATGGCTACACCTTC.

This clonotype was observed a few times. The V call is TRBV19, the J call TRBJ2-7; D gene ambiguous. Germline CDR1 and CDR2: LNHDA and SQIVND (reference sequence). CDR3 length equals 13 residues. Between the trimmed V and J ends, which lost 1 base and 3 bases, there was a span of 7 bases. CDR3 bases: TGTGCCAGTAGTATAGCCCCCAACTACGAGCAGTACTTC. Translation: CASSIAPNYEQYF.